Listed below are T cell receptor beta chains from one sample, sequenced in a study of blood T cell repertoires in COVID-19. Profiled with immunoSEQ multiplex PCR; TCRdb holds only in-frame clones, not every one. Of 150,000 to 200,000 clones listed, 80% to 85% are singletons. Sequenced: PBMCs or T cells enriched from blood (not recorded which). These receptor sequences come from a man in his forties or fifties who had recovered from COVID-19. Both conserved end residues are part of each CDR3. The D gene is left open where the match is weak. The size field is filled for only some rows; it gives once, few, many or a size class.

J,V,size,D,CDR3,DNA
TRBJ2-7,TRBV18,-,TRBD1,CASSDWTGPAYEQYF,TGTGCCAGCTCGGACTGGACAGGGCCAGCCTACGAGCAGTACTTC
TRBJ2-1,TRBV10-3,-,-,CAISESRVNEQFF,TGTGCCATCAGTGAGTCACGGGTCAATGAGCAGTTCTTC
TRBJ2-2,TRBV7-9,-,TRBD1,CASPKGTGYTGELFF,TGTGCCAGCCCAAAGGGGACAGGGTATACCGGGGAGCTGTTTTTT
TRBJ1-1,TRBV2,few,-,CASSYTENTEAFF,TGTGCCAGCAGTTACACAGAGAACACTGAAGCTTTCTTT
TRBJ2-4,TRBV4-2,few,TRBD2,CASSQEAGNTLNIQYF,TGTGCCAGCAGCCAAGAAGCGGGGAATACGTTAAACATTCAGTACTTC
TRBJ2-7,TRBV7-2,-,TRBD1,CASSGQGWDEQYF,TGTGCCAGCAGCGGACAGGGCTGGGACGAGCAGTACTTC
TRBJ2-6,TRBV15,-,-,CATSRRRGAGANVLTF,TGTGCCACCAGCAGACGCCGGGGTGCTGGGGCCAACGTCCTGACTTTC
TRBJ2-5,TRBV5-4,-,-,CASSPSQYRETQYF,TGTGCCAGCAGTCCTAGCCAATATAGAGAGACCCAGTACTTC
TRBJ2-1,TRBV19,-,TRBD2,CASSVTAATGLAGEQFF,TGTGCCAGTAGTGTGACCGCCGCGACGGGACTAGCGGGTGAGCAGTTCTTC
TRBJ2-1,TRBV5-6,once,-,CASSLPGITYNEQFF,TGTGCCAGCAGCTTACCGGGGATCACCTACAATGAGCAGTTCTTC
TRBJ2-1,TRBV10-3,-,-,CAISAAGANNEQFF,TGTGCCATCAGTGCCGCAGGGGCAAACAATGAGCAGTTCTTC
TRBJ2-7,TRBV11-2,-,-,CASSPRRGGANYEQYF,TGTGCCAGCAGCCCACGCCGAGGGGGGGCTAATTACGAGCAGTACTTC
TRBJ2-7,TRBV7-9,few,TRBD1,CASSLLTGTGSYEQYF,TGTGCCAGCAGCTTGCTGACCGGGACAGGCTCCTACGAGCAGTACTTC
TRBJ1-6,TRBV7-8,-,-,CASSRDKWNSPLHF,TGTGCCAGCAGCCGGGACAAGTGGAATTCACCCCTCCACTTT
TRBJ2-7,TRBV7-2,-,TRBD1,CASSPYSRSTGHEQYF,TGTGCCAGCAGCCCGTATTCACGTTCGACAGGGCACGAGCAGTACTTC
TRBJ1-6,TRBV30,-,-,CAWSVRGENSPLHF,TGTGCCTGGAGTGTACGAGGAGAGAACTCACCCCTCCACTTT
TRBJ1-2,TRBV5-4,few,-,CASSLTGEGRGYTF,TGTGCCAGCAGCTTAACGGGAGAAGGACGTGGCTACACCTTC
TRBJ1-2,TRBV11-2,few,-,CASSLDLQGGIIDGYTF,TGTGCCAGCAGCTTAGATCTGCAGGGAGGGATTATCGATGGCTACACCTTC
TRBJ2-7,TRBV28,-,-,CASSRTAYEQYF,TGTGCCAGCAGTCGGACAGCCTACGAGCAGTACTTC
TRBJ2-1,TRBV28,-,-,CATYLTGNEQFF,TGTGCCACCTACCTCACGGGGAATGAGCAGTTCTTC
TRBJ1-6,TRBV27,-,TRBD1,CASSQDRVQNSPLHF,TGTGCCAGCAGTCAAGACAGGGTACAGAATTCACCCCTCCACTTT
TRBJ1-1,TRBV18,-,-,CASSPSSGANTEAFF,TGTGCCAGCTCACCATCAAGTGGGGCGAACACTGAAGCTTTCTTT
TRBJ1-5,TRBV15,-,TRBD1,CATSLQGDNQPQHF,TGTGCCACCAGCCTTCAGGGGGACAATCAGCCCCAGCATTTT
TRBJ2-7,TRBV18,-,-,CASSPESRYRYEQYF,TGTGCCAGCTCACCAGAATCTAGATATCGCTACGAGCAGTACTTC